This T cell receptor (beta chain) was profiled in a study of T cell responses to AZD1222 COVID-19 vaccine. Study observations and caveats: A reported finding is that nearly half of spike-specific TCRs target unmutated variant regions. Vaccine-associated CD4 TCRs ranged over spike, dominating at 160-218 and 743-854.

The CDR3 has 14 residues. J lost 6 bases, V lost 5 bases, and 10 bases had no gene match. Germline V CDR1 and CDR2: SGHKS, YYEKEE (reference sequence). About this clone itself: Its antigen is as yet unknown.

Data came from immunoSEQ multiplex PCR; TCRdb stores just in-frame clones and leaves some out. The sample yields nearly 80,000 clones, more than 70% seen once. This clonotype originated in an adult in good health. Sequenced material: peripheral blood, taken on day 0 of AZD1222 vaccination. The rearrangement joins TRBV5-5 to TRBJ1-2; 7 bases are a match to TRBD1. The DNA for the CDR3 is TGTGCCAGCAGTGACAGGGAAGGGTCAAATGGCTACACCTTC. Its translation is CASSDREGSNGYTF.